These 30 T cell receptor beta chains came from one sample sequenced in a study of regulatory T cells in long-lasting Graves disease. Arm-PCR of CDR3 regions and iRepertoire HTBI primers were the basis on which TCR beta libraries were built. Via MiXCR, TCRdb re-called the multiplex PCR reads, giving one row per CDR3 protein. Of over 650,000 distinct CDR3 sequences listed, 25% to 30% are singletons. Indicated time point: persistent/refractory GD, antithyroid drugs over 5 years with positive TRAb. After RNA was extracted from PBMCs, the TCR library was made from it. The material was peripheral blood mononuclear cells (PBMCs), obtained when the disease was refractory, from a patient treated with antithyroid drugs. These receptors were collected from a female donor with Graves disease.

This clonotype was recorded at least ten times. The chain is built from TRBV27 and TRBJ1-2; 7 bases align to TRBD1. V was clipped by 6 bases and J by 2 bases; unmatched bases: 9. CDR1 is MNHEY, CDR2 SMNVEV, per germline (reference sequence). This CDR3 has 15 amino acids. CDR3 sequence reads: CASSHIGQANYGYTF. CDR3 DNA: TGTGCCAGCAGCCACATCGGACAGGCGAACTATGGCTACACCTTC.

V and J are TRBV5-1 and TRBJ2-7; D may be TRBD2 (5 bases). The V gene's germline CDR1 is SGHRS and CDR2 YFSETQ. Trimming pared 2 bases from V and 6 bases from J, leaving 24 bases between. CDR3 length equals 17 residues. The CDR3 DNA is TGCGCCAGCAGCTTCTCAGGTCGGGTGGGAGTGGATGGCGAGCAGTACTTC. It codes for CASSFSGRVGVDGEQYF.

V and J are TRBV7-9 and TRBJ1-2; no clear D gene. Germline loops: CDR1 SEHNR, CDR2 FQNEAQ (reference sequence). Trimming pared 1 base from V and 6 bases from J, leaving 15 bases between. This CDR3 spans 15 amino acids. The CDR3 reads CASSLVEFSGDGYTF. The CDR3 DNA follows: TGTGCCAGCAGCTTAGTAGAGTTCTCCGGCGATGGCTACACCTTC.

The chain uses TRBV6-5 and TRBJ1-1, with a possible D match to TRBD1 (5 bases). V was trimmed by 0 bases and J by 3 bases, leaving 17 bases between them. This CDR3 comprises 17 residues. Germline lookup yields CDR1 MNHEY and CDR2 SVGAGI. CDR3 in amino acids: CASSYSADRLGDTEAFF. The CDR3 DNA sequence: TGTGCCAGCAGTTACTCCGCCGACAGACTAGGGGACACTGAAGCTTTCTTT.

This clonotype has only a few counts. This chain uses TRBV12-3 or TRBV12-4 with TRBJ2-2, with TRBD1 identical over 8 bases. The CDR3 is 16 amino acids. V gave up 4 bases and J gave up 3 bases; unmatched junction bases: 7. The CDR3 loop reads CASSSETGDYTGELFF. The DNA of the CDR3 is TGTGCCAGCAGTTCCGAGACAGGGGATTACACCGGGGAGCTGTTTTTT.

This clonotype has only a few counts. V usage is TRBV5-1 and J usage is TRBJ1-2, with D uncertain. Germline CDR1 is SGHRS and CDR2 is YFSETQ. This CDR3 contains 14 residues. Trimming cost V 2 bases and J 8 bases, with 16 bases left between them. The CDR3 nucleotides are TGCGCCAGCAGCTTAGGCGGCGACTTTGAGGGCTACACCTTC. This translates into CASSLGGDFEGYTF.

This sequence joins TRBV5-6 and TRBJ1-4; D gene uncertain. The germline gives CDR1 SGHDT, CDR2 YYEEEE. V lost 0 bases and J lost 8, with 11 bases in between. The CDR3 loop spans 14 amino acids. As DNA, the CDR3 is TGTGCCAGCAGCTTGGAGGGTGTCGGCGAAAAACTGTTTTTT. Translation: CASSLEGVGEKLFF.

This clonotype has more than one count but fewer than ten. The chain links TRBV11-2 to TRBJ2-2; 13 nucleotides line up with TRBD2. Losses at the gene ends were 5 bases for V and 6 bases for J; bases not matched to a gene: 9. Germline V gene data show CDR1 as SGHAT and CDR2 as FQNNGV. The CDR3 has 17 amino acids. The CDR3 DNA follows: TGTGCCAGCAGCCTCCGTACTAGCGGGAGGGTCGCCGGGGAGCTGTTTTTT. This gives the protein CASSLRTSGRVAGELFF.

This clonotype was recorded a few times. V usage is TRBV5-1 and J usage is TRBJ1-1; D unresolved. The germline CDR1 and CDR2 sequences are SGHRS and YFSETQ. Between the trimmed V and J ends, which lost 1 base and 1 base, there was a span of 8 bases. The CDR3 runs to 14 residues. The CDR3 coding sequence is TGCGCCAGCAGCTTGAGTCGACAGAACACTGAAGCTTTCTTT. Translated, it gives CASSLSRQNTEAFF.

This clonotype was seen at least ten times. The chain combines TRBV11-2 with TRBJ1-2, with D maybe TRBD1 (5 bases). V lost 5 bases, J lost 4 bases, and 14 bases lay in between. Germline V lookup: CDR1 SGHAT, CDR2 FQNNGV. The CDR3 has 14 residues. CDR3 coding DNA: TGTGCCAGCAGCCCAATCGACAGAGTCTATGGCTACACCTTC. The encoded protein is CASSPIDRVYGYTF.

This clonotype came up a few times. The chain joins TRBV11-1 to TRBJ1-6; D gene uncertain. This CDR3 contains 14 residues. V lost 2 bases to trimming and J lost 9 bases, with 11 bases between them. Germline CDR1 SGHAT, CDR2 FQDESV (reference sequence). The CDR3 sequence is CASSLQAGGSPLHF. The CDR3, as DNA: TGTGCCAGCAGCTTACAGGCAGGAGGTTCACCCCTCCACTTT.

This clonotype appeared a few times. This chain connects TRBV6-2 or TRBV6-3 to TRBJ2-7; 7 bases fit TRBD2. Germline V gives CDR1 MNHEY, CDR2 SVGEGT. V dropped 1 base and J dropped 5; count of bases not matched to a gene: 5. CDR3 length equals 14 residues. The CDR3, as DNA: TGTGCCAGCAGTTACTTGGGGAGGGGTGACGAGCAGTACTTC. This codes for CASSYLGRGDEQYF.

The chain uses TRBV5-1 and TRBJ2-2; no firm D call. Germline-derived CDR1 and CDR2 are SGHRS and YFSETQ. The CDR3 runs to 15 residues. Trimming pared 0 bases from V and 3 bases from J, leaving 9 bases between. CDR3 sequence: CASSLVTRDTGELFF. Written as DNA, the CDR3 is TGCGCCAGCAGCTTGGTGACACGCGACACCGGGGAGCTGTTTTTT.

There are many counts of this clonotype. The chain combines TRBV6-5 with TRBJ1-5; no clear D. The germline V gene has CDR1 MNHEY and CDR2 SVGAGI. This CDR3 is built from 13 residues. Trimming took off 0 bases at V and 3 bases at J, with 3 bases between the two ends. The CDR3 nucleotides read TGTGCCAGCAGTTACTCGACCAATCAGCCCCAGCATTTT. Translation: CASSYSTNQPQHF.

The table lists this clonotype with a few counts. This sequence joins TRBV6-2 or TRBV6-3 and TRBJ2-7, with TRBD2 matching 8 bases. The CDR3 has 14 residues. The V and J ends lost 2 bases and 6 bases, in that order; junction bases with no gene match: 6. Germline loops: CDR1 MNHEY, CDR2 SVGEGT. CDR3 DNA: TGTGCCAGCAGTTACCCAAGCGGGAGAGGCGAGCAGTACTTC. Translation: CASSYPSGRGEQYF.

The gene calls are TRBV7-9 and TRBJ1-2; possibly TRBD1 for D (6 bases). Trimming took 10 bases from V and 0 from J, leaving 12 bases between them. Germline values: CDR1 SEHNR, CDR2 FQNEAQ (reference sequence). This CDR3 region has 13 residues. This chain's CDR3 is CATRDTTNYGYTF. CDR3 bases: TGTGCCACCAGGGACACAACTAACTATGGCTACACCTTC.

This clonotype was recorded at least ten times. This sequence joins TRBV28 and TRBJ1-5; weak D call: TRBD1 (5 bases). This CDR3 spans 15 amino acids. Germline assignment: CDR1 MDHEN and CDR2 SYDVKM. The ends were cut back, 6 bases at V and 1 base at J, with 13 bases in the middle. CDR3 DNA sequence: TGTGCCAGCAGAGGTGGACACGAAAGCAATCAGCCCCAGCATTTT. Its protein product is CASRGGHESNQPQHF.

The sample holds many counts of this clonotype. The rearrangement joins TRBV6-1 to TRBJ1-5; no definite D call. Between the trimmed V and J ends, which lost 0 bases and 4 bases, there was a span of 4 bases. CDR1 is MNHNS and CDR2 is SASEGT in the germline V gene. CDR3 length equals 13 residues. The CDR3 bases are TGTGCCAGCAGTGAAGCTCATAATCAGCCCCAGCATTTT. It is translated as CASSEAHNQPQHF.

The chain combines TRBV27 with TRBJ2-2; D is unclear. The germline CDR1 and CDR2 sequences are MNHEY and SMNVEV (reference sequence). Trimming stripped 3 bases from V and 4 bases from J, with 6 bases between. The CDR3 runs 13 residues. The CDR3 sequence is CASSFLITGELFF. The CDR3 nucleotides are TGTGCCAGCAGTTTCCTCATCACCGGGGAGCTGTTTTTT.

A few counts support this clonotype. The genes are TRBV10-3 and TRBJ1-1, with TRBD1 identical over 11 bases. Per germline, CDR1 ENHRY and CDR2 SYGVKD. V was clipped by 5 bases and J by 0 bases; unmatched bases: 5. CDR3 length equals 16 residues. The CDR3, as DNA: TGTGCCATCAGTTCTGGACAGGGGGCGATGAACACTGAAGCTTTCTTT. Its translation is CAISSGQGAMNTEAFF.

This clonotype was found many times. The junction departs from the called germline gene at one end, perhaps through a read error. The V and J genes are TRBV20-1 and TRBJ2-7; 9 nucleotides agree with TRBD2. There are 14 residues in the CDR3. From germline, CDR1 is DFQATT and CDR2 SNEGSKA (reference sequence). CDR3 residues: CSARGLATTYEQYF. The CDR3 nucleotides read TGCAGTGCAAGAGGACTAGCGACAACCTACGAGCAGTACTTC.

In this sample, this clonotype turned up many times. The chain employs TRBV28 and TRBJ1-5, with 7 positions matching TRBD1. Germline values: CDR1 MDHEN, CDR2 SYDVKM. The CDR3 has 14 residues. V lost 6 bases to trimming and J lost 6 bases; unmatched junction nucleotides: 8. Here the CDR3 reads CASSQPRTGQPQHF. CDR3 sequence (DNA): TGTGCCAGCAGCCAACCCAGGACAGGTCAGCCCCAGCATTTT.

The chain joins TRBV20-1 to TRBJ2-5; no clear D gene. Germline V gene lookup returns CDR1 DFQATT and CDR2 SNEGSKA (reference sequence). V lost 5 bases and J lost 0, with 10 bases in between. CDR3 length: 13 residues. CDR3 DNA: TGCAGTGCTCCAGTCTCCCACCAAGAGACCCAGTACTTC. Protein: CSAPVSHQETQYF.

This clonotype has only a few counts. V gene TRBV12-3 or TRBV12-4 combines with J gene TRBJ1-6; TRBD1 aligns across 9 bases. CDR3 length: 14 residues. V trimming: 6 bases; J trimming: 10 bases; junction bases outside the gene matches: 7. CDR3 protein: CASRPTGGESPLHF. The CDR3 region has the DNA TGTGCCAGCAGACCTACAGGGGGCGAATCACCCCTCCACTTT.

This clonotype was seen just once. The V call is TRBV10-3, the J call TRBJ2-5, with 10 bases that match TRBD2. Germline CDR1 and CDR2: ENHRY and SYGVKD. J was trimmed by 2 bases and V by 5 bases; bases with no gene match: 2. CDR3 size: 14 residues. CDR3 nucleotides: TGTGCCATCAGTCGACTAGCGGGTCAAGAGACCCAGTACTTC. Protein product: CAISRLAGQETQYF.

The chain recombines TRBV6-4 with TRBJ1-2; no clear D gene. V was trimmed by 4 bases and J by 0 bases, leaving 12 bases between them. Germline-derived CDR1 and CDR2 are MRHNA and SNTAGT. This CDR3 has 15 amino acids. CDR3 DNA: TGTGCCAGCAGTGCAGGCACACAGTCTAACTATGGCTACACCTTC. Its translation: CASSAGTQSNYGYTF.

The chain carries TRBV13 and TRBJ1-2; D remains ambiguous. This CDR3 comprises 13 residues. Trimming shortened V by 1 base and J by 7 bases, and 10 bases separated the two germline ends. The V gene's germline CDR1 is PRHDT and CDR2 FYEKMQ (reference sequence). This chain's CDR3 is CASSLETQTGYTF. Written as DNA, the CDR3 is TGTGCCAGCAGCTTAGAGACACAGACTGGCTACACCTTC.

This clonotype was detected many times. CDR3 sequence reads: CASSLPGQGANGYTF. The CDR3 DNA is TGTGCCAGCAGTTTACCAGGACAGGGGGCAAATGGCTACACCTTC. The chain carries TRBV28 and TRBJ1-2, with TRBD1 identical over 11 bases. The CDR3 has 15 amino acids. Germline trimming cut 2 bases from V and 6 bases from J; bases unmatched to any gene: 5. Germline V gene data show CDR1 as MDHEN and CDR2 as SYDVKM.

This clonotype appeared once. V and J are TRBV13 and TRBJ2-1, with 10 bases identical to TRBD1. The trim removed 2 bases at V and 0 bases at J, leaving 13 bases unmatched. The CDR3 contains 20 residues. Looked up from germline, CDR1 is PRHDT and CDR2 is FYEKMQ (reference sequence). CDR3 region: CASSLRSDRGSVGSYNEQFF. The DNA of the CDR3 is TGTGCCAGCAGCTTAAGGTCGGACAGGGGGTCGGTTGGCTCCTACAATGAGCAGTTCTTC.

This rearrangement joins TRBV10-3 to TRBJ2-5, with 10 bases matching TRBD2. The CDR3 has 17 residues. Germline V gene lookup returns CDR1 ENHRY and CDR2 SYGVKD. V lost 4 bases and J lost 0; bases outside the gene matches: 8. CDR3 amino acids: CAISVRLAGMYQETQYF. Written as DNA, the CDR3 is TGTGCCATCAGTGTGCGACTAGCGGGCATGTACCAAGAGACCCAGTACTTC.